This is a list of T cell receptor beta chains from one sample in a study of blood T cells in healthy people across ages. TCRdb re-derived calls from the 5' RACE reads in MiXCR, one entry per CDR3 protein. Of about 1,000,000 distinct CDR3 sequences in the sample, 40% to 45% are singletons; the top ten hold approximately 17%. The sample was blood. Source of these receptors: a woman in her sixties or seventies in good health. Each CDR3 is given with its conserved first and last residue. The D gene is left open where the match is weak. Not every row has a clone size; where given, it reads once, few, many or a size class.

J,size,V,D,CDR3,DNA
TRBJ1-6,NA,TRBV7-9,NA,CASSLVPGNSPLHF,TGTGCCAGCAGCTTAGTGCCGGGTAATTCACCCCTCCACTTT
TRBJ1-2,NA,TRBV28,NA,CASERGFGYTF,TGTGCCAGCGAGAGGGGGTTCGGCTACACCTTC
TRBJ2-7,few,TRBV15,TRBD2,CATSRSGRTYEQYF,TGTGCCACCAGTCGTAGCGGGAGAACCTACGAGCAGTACTTC
TRBJ2-5,few,TRBV20-1,NA,CSAQSGETQYF,TGCAGTGCTCAGTCTGGGGAGACCCAGTACTTC
TRBJ2-1,NA,TRBV7-2,NA,CASSQVVLEQFF,TGTGCCAGCTCCCAGGTAGTTTTAGAGCAGTTCTTC
TRBJ2-1,few,TRBV29-1,NA,CSVGGSNEQFF,TGCAGCGTTGGGGGTTCCAATGAGCAGTTCTTC
TRBJ2-7,NA,TRBV24-1,TRBD2,CATSRTSEYNEQYF,TGTGCCACCAGTCGGACTAGCGAGTACAATGAGCAGTACTTC
TRBJ2-1,NA,TRBV10-3,TRBD2,CAISASGTNCNEQFF,TGTGCCATCAGTGCTAGCGGAACGAACTGCAATGAGCAGTTCTTC
TRBJ2-1,NA,TRBV28,NA,CASGPSRDHNEQFF,TGTGCCAGCGGCCCCTCCCGGGACCACAATGAGCAGTTCTTC
TRBJ2-5,NA,TRBV5-1,TRBD2,CASSLAGTSGPQETQYF,TGCGCCAGCAGCTTGGCCGGGACTAGCGGGCCACAAGAGACCCAGTACTTC
TRBJ2-3,few,TRBV29-1,NA,CSVTGTDTQYF,TGCAGCGTGACTGGCACAGATACGCAGTATTTT
TRBJ1-2,NA,TRBV4-1,NA,CASSQDRGAWIHGYTF,TGCGCCAGCAGCCAAGATCGTGGGGCGTGGATCCATGGCTACACCTTC
TRBJ1-2,NA,TRBV28,NA,CAILFLGVAGGYTF,TGTGCCATCCTTTTTCTAGGTGTGGCAGGTGGCTACACCTTC
TRBJ2-3,few,TRBV28,TRBD2,CASITSGTDTQYF,TGTGCCAGCATCACTAGCGGGACAGATACGCAGTATTTT
TRBJ2-3,many,TRBV7-2,TRBD1,CASRTGGTDTQYF,TGTGCCAGCAGGACAGGGGGCACAGATACGCAGTATTTT
TRBJ1-2,NA,TRBV29-1,TRBD1,CSVQDRALVGYTF,TGCAGCGTCCAGGACAGGGCTTTGGTTGGCTACACCTTC
TRBJ2-1,NA,TRBV9,TRBD2,CASSPEGSGGLYNEQFF,TGTGCCAGCAGCCCCGAAGGGAGCGGGGGCCTCTACAATGAGCAGTTCTTC
TRBJ2-1,many,TRBV27,NA,CASSLPTREQFF,TGTGCCAGCAGTTTACCAACTAGGGAGCAGTTCTTC
TRBJ2-1,few,TRBV27,NA,CASSLDFGYNEQFF,TGTGCCAGCAGTTTAGATTTTGGGTACAATGAGCAGTTCTTC
TRBJ2-5,NA,TRBV28,TRBD2,CASRGGTSKYF,TGTGCCAGCAGGGGAGGGACTAGCAAGTACTTC
TRBJ2-2,NA,TRBV12-3/TRBV12-4,NA,CASTETGELFF,TGTGCCAGCACAGAAACCGGGGAGCTGTTTTTT
TRBJ2-3,many,TRBV27,TRBD2,CASSLYRTSADTQYF,TGTGCCAGCAGTTTATACCGGACTAGCGCAGATACGCAGTATTTT
TRBJ2-4,NA,TRBV7-9,TRBD1,CASTRLPGQGATKNIQYF,TGTGCCAGCACACGTTTACCCGGACAGGGGGCGACCAAAAACATTCAGTACTTC
TRBJ2-5,NA,TRBV13,NA,CASSPRPGSQETQYF,TGTGCCAGCAGCCCTCGTCCAGGGTCTCAAGAGACCCAGTACTTC
TRBJ2-2,NA,TRBV6-2/TRBV6-3,TRBD1,CASSYRGWTGELFF,TGTGCCAGCAGCTACAGGGGTTGGACCGGGGAGCTGTTTTTT
TRBJ2-7,NA,TRBV7-2,NA,CASSPAVQARFYEQYF,TGTGCCAGCAGCCCAGCAGTTCAGGCTCGTTTCTACGAGCAGTACTTC
TRBJ2-1,NA,TRBV7-2,TRBD2,CASSYRTSGTFAAYNEQFF,TGTGCCAGCAGCTATCGGACTAGCGGGACCTTTGCGGCCTACAATGAGCAGTTCTTC
TRBJ2-5,few,TRBV28,TRBD1,CASSRDRRLPGTQYF,TGTGCCAGCAGTCGGGACAGGCGATTACCGGGGACCCAGTACTTC
TRBJ2-1,NA,TRBV27,NA,CAIQGANEQFF,TGTGCCATCCAAGGAGCTAATGAGCAGTTCTTC
TRBJ1-2,NA,TRBV6-2/TRBV6-3,NA,CASSYPRYGYTF,TGTGCCAGCAGTTACCCGAGATATGGCTACACCTTC
TRBJ1-4,NA,TRBV5-6,TRBD1,CASSGNRDRLTTNEKLFF,TGTGCCAGCAGCGGGAACCGGGACAGACTTACAACTAATGAAAAACTGTTTTTT
TRBJ2-7,few,TRBV4-1,NA,CASSQVVGGIGYEQYF,TGCGCCAGCAGCCAAGTTGTCGGGGGAATTGGCTACGAGCAGTACTTC
TRBJ1-2,NA,TRBV7-9,NA,CVSSHTTGMDGYTF,TGTGTCAGCAGCCATACAACAGGGATGGATGGCTACACCTTC
TRBJ1-5,NA,TRBV29-1,NA,CSGPRERVSGNQPQHF,TGCAGCGGGCCCCGGGAGAGGGTTTCGGGCAATCAGCCCCAGCATTTT
TRBJ1-2,NA,TRBV27,TRBD1,CASSGQGRIGNGYTF,TGTGCCAGCAGTGGACAGGGAAGGATTGGTAATGGCTACACCTTC
TRBJ2-5,few,TRBV27,TRBD2,CASRPGTSGLGQYF,TGTGCCAGCAGACCTGGGACTAGCGGACTCGGGCAGTACTTC
TRBJ2-1,NA,TRBV28,TRBD2,CASSPMGLAEYDDEQFF,TGTGCCAGCAGTCCCATGGGACTAGCGGAATACGACGATGAGCAGTTCTTC
TRBJ2-1,NA,TRBV2,TRBD1,CASRGQGLSQFF,TGTGCCAGCAGGGGACAGGGGTTGTCGCAGTTCTTC
TRBJ1-2,NA,TRBV12-3/TRBV12-4,NA,CASSSRAGGRYGYNF,TGTGCCAGCAGTTCCCGGGCCGGGGGTAGGTATGGCTACAACTTC
TRBJ1-4,NA,TRBV5-1,NA,CASSPDGVAGEKLFF,TGCGCCAGCAGCCCGGATGGGGTTGCGGGTGAAAAACTGTTTTTT
TRBJ1-5,few,TRBV20-1,NA,CSARGQNSNQPQHF,TGCAGTGCTAGGGGCCAGAATAGCAATCAGCCCCAGCATTTT
TRBJ1-1,NA,TRBV18,NA,CASSLNAGRVGTEAFF,TGTGCCAGCTCACTTAACGCAGGGCGGGTTGGTACTGAAGCTTTCTTT
TRBJ2-1,NA,TRBV3-1,TRBD2,CASSQETGGNSEQFF,TGTGCCAGCAGCCAAGAGACGGGAGGGAACTCTGAGCAGTTCTTC
TRBJ2-1,few,TRBV12-3/TRBV12-4,TRBD2,CASSMTSGGGNEQFF,TGTGCCAGCAGCATGACTAGCGGGGGGGGCAATGAGCAGTTCTTC
TRBJ2-3,NA,TRBV10-3,NA,CAISETNRSPGVFTDTQYF,TGTGCCATCAGCGAGACAAACCGGAGTCCGGGGGTCTTCACAGATACGCAGTATTTT
TRBJ2-5,few,TRBV10-3,NA,CATMGGTSETQYF,TGTGCCACTATGGGCGGGACAAGTGAGACCCAGTACTTC
TRBJ2-5,NA,TRBV2,NA,CASRYGTPTRETQYF,TGTGCCAGCAGATACGGGACGCCTACCAGGGAGACCCAGTACTTC
TRBJ1-5,NA,TRBV6-1,NA,CATHGRERHF,TGTGCCACCCATGGCAGGGAGAGGCATTTT
TRBJ2-5,NA,TRBV5-1,NA,CASAFGLSGTQYF,TGCGCCAGCGCTTTTGGGTTATCGGGGACCCAGTACTTC
TRBJ2-1,NA,TRBV9,NA,CASSAQDRPYNEQVF,TGTGCCAGCAGCGCCCAGGATAGACCCTACAATGAGCAGGTCTTC